The clone carrying this T cell receptor beta chain was seen more than once but under ten times. CDR1 is MDHEN and CDR2 is SYDVKM in the germline V gene. Trimming removed 6 bases at V and 7 bases at J, with 10 bases between. The CDR3 loop spans 13 amino acids. This specimen comes from a study of T cells after yellow fever vaccination. At the level of the study: It was with CD3, CD45RA, CCR7 and CD95 that the EM, EMRA, CM and Tscm memory subsets were sorted.

Overall study findings and caveats: Of the clonotypes, a small share occurred in both CD4 and CD8 compartments.

A universal primer site and UMIs were added as TCR cDNA was made by 5'RACE template switching. TCRdb analysed the 5' RACE reads with MiXCR anew, one entry per CDR3 protein. Of roughly 45,000 distinct CDR3 sequences in the sample, just under 6.5% are singletons; the top ten hold 10%. The source material was PBMCs, either bulk or a sorted T-cell subset (CD4+, CD8+, memory, or dextramer-sorted; not recorded which), sampled 45 days after the yellow fever booster vaccination. The sequence was collected from a man aged 25-45 years who received the YFV17D yellow fever vaccine. This chain links TRBV28 with TRBJ1-6, with unresolved D. This CDR3 reads CASSRPGNSPLHF. For the CDR3, the DNA is TGTGCCAGCAGCCGGCCAGGAAATTCACCCCTCCACTTT.